This TCR beta chain comes out of a study of cytomegalovirus exposure and HLA in healthy donors. General study results and limits: As was reported, the HLA-A and HLA-B alleles of most subjects were accurately predicted from TCR beta sequences.

Use of 60 Vbeta and 13 Jbeta primers characterized the PCR. Profiled with immunoSEQ multiplex PCR; TCRdb holds only in-frame clones, not every one. The repertoire holds approximately 91,000 clones, with 86% as singletons. This clone occurred once. Its antigen is unknown. V lost 3 bases and J 0 bases, leaving 6 bases between the germline ends. The CDR3 covers 14 residues. Per the germline V gene, CDR1 is SNHLY and CDR2 is FYNNEI. The rearrangement links TRBV2 to TRBJ1-5, with unresolved D. Sequencing was carried out using PBMCs. The TCR comes from a young man in good health and CMV-seropositive. In nucleotides, the CDR3 is TGTGCCAGCAGTGATTTACTTAGCAATCAGCCCCAGCATTTT. The encoded protein is CASSDLLSNQPQHF.